These T cell receptor beta chains were read from a single sample in a study of blood T cell repertoires in COVID-19. Assay: immunoSEQ multiplex PCR; the TCRdb copy retains only in-frame clones and omits some. The sample lists 150,000 to 200,000 clones; about 80% were seen once. The specimen was PBMCs or T cells enriched from blood (not recorded which). These receptor sequences come from a woman aged 60-75 years who had recovered from COVID-19. Both conserved end residues are part of each CDR3. Only part of the rows carry a size: once, few, many, or a class if the clone is expanded.

abundance: NA
j_gene: TRBJ2-5
v_gene: TRBV14
CDR3aa: CASSRKGWRGGSGETQYF

abundance: NA
j_gene: TRBJ1-6
v_gene: TRBV9
CDR3aa: CASSDGTGGSPLHF

abundance: NA
j_gene: TRBJ1-2
v_gene: TRBV5-1
CDR3aa: CASSLEGGGYTF

abundance: NA
j_gene: TRBJ1-1
v_gene: TRBV6-5
CDR3aa: CASSRQLLNTEAFF

abundance: NA
j_gene: TRBJ1-3
v_gene: TRBV7-2
CDR3aa: CASSPGSTGNTIYF

abundance: NA
j_gene: TRBJ1-2
v_gene: TRBV19
CDR3aa: CASSMNVGAGYGYTF

abundance: NA
j_gene: TRBJ2-7
v_gene: TRBV6-6
CDR3aa: CASSPRGGSQLPHEQYF

abundance: once
j_gene: TRBJ2-1
v_gene: TRBV5-1
CDR3aa: CASSPGLAGADEQFF

abundance: NA
j_gene: TRBJ2-1
v_gene: TRBV27
CDR3aa: CASSPIAGGNNEQFF

abundance: NA
j_gene: TRBJ2-7
v_gene: TRBV19
CDR3aa: CASSTGTGTYEQYF

abundance: NA
j_gene: TRBJ2-2
v_gene: TRBV2
CDR3aa: CASSEFLVVANTGELFF

abundance: few
j_gene: TRBJ1-1
v_gene: TRBV29-1
CDR3aa: CSVDQGQNTEAFF

abundance: NA
j_gene: TRBJ1-6
v_gene: TRBV7-9
CDR3aa: CASRPKSNSPLHF

abundance: few
j_gene: TRBJ2-5
v_gene: TRBV10-2
CDR3aa: CASSRDSQETQYF

abundance: NA
j_gene: TRBJ2-3
v_gene: TRBV4-1
CDR3aa: CASSRWDSPSTDTQYF

abundance: NA
j_gene: TRBJ2-2
v_gene: TRBV5-3
CDR3aa: CARSTGRDRGFFKNTGELFF

abundance: NA
j_gene: TRBJ1-2
v_gene: TRBV14
CDR3aa: CASSLANYGYTF

abundance: NA
j_gene: TRBJ2-7
v_gene: TRBV4-1
CDR3aa: CASSHLAGPSYEQYF

abundance: NA
j_gene: TRBJ1-1
v_gene: TRBV18
CDR3aa: CASSPPGRGRFMNTEAFF

abundance: NA
j_gene: TRBJ1-2
v_gene: TRBV6-5
CDR3aa: CASSWAASGGYGYTF